This TCR beta chain was identified during a study of blood T cells in healthy people across ages. Germline CDR1 MGHDK, CDR2 SYGVNS. The CDR3 is 18 amino acids. Unmatched junction bases numbered 15, after V lost 4 bases and J lost 7 bases. Primed by a sample-barcoded 5' primer and a J-beta primer mix, a second PCR proceeded for about 7 to 11 cycles. Through a template-switch adaptor with 12 random nucleotides, each cDNA molecule received a tag. One entry per CDR3 protein, called by TCRdb with MiXCR from the 5' RACE reads. The table lists about 800,000 distinct CDR3 sequences, more than 45% of them singletons. This clonotype was seen more than once but under ten times. Its specificity is not known. Each sample provided at least 6 micrograms of extracted total RNA. The study, taken as a whole, reports: In long-lived donors, naive CD4+ cell counts and diversity exceeded those of aged donors.

This chain links TRBV25-1 with TRBJ1-6, with 8 bases aligning to TRBD1. The receptor was derived from a man aged 30-40 years in good health. The source material was blood. The chain's CDR3 is CASSAMKVRDRLNSPLHF. Written as DNA, the CDR3 is TGTGCCAGCAGTGCGATGAAGGTTCGGGACAGGCTGAATTCACCCCTCCACTTT.